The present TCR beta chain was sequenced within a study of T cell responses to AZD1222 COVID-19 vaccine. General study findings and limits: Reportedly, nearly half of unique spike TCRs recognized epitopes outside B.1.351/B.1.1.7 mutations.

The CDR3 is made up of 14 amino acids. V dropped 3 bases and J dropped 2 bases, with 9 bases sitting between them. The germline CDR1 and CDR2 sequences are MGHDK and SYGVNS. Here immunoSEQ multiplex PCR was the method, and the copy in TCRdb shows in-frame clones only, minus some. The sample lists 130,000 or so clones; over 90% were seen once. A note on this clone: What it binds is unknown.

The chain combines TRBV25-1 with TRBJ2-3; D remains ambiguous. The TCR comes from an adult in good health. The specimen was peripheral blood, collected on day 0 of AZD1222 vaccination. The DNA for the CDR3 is TGTGCCAGCAGTGAGGACCCTCCCACAGATACGCAGTATTTT. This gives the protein CASSEDPPTDTQYF.